The next 25 T cell receptor beta chains were all read from a single sample in a study of cytomegalovirus exposure and HLA in healthy donors. Both 60 Vbeta primers and 13 Jbeta primers went into the PCR. Here immunoSEQ multiplex PCR was the method, and the copy in TCRdb shows in-frame clones only, minus some. The table records 150,000 to 200,000 clones, around four fifths of them present only once. Material: PBMCs. These receptors originate from a woman aged 50 to 65 in good health and CMV-seropositive.

The gene calls are TRBV4-3 and TRBJ2-3; possibly TRBD1 for D (7 bases). The V gene lost 0 bases and the J gene lost 4 bases, with 11 bases spanning the gap. Germline assignment: CDR1 LGHNA and CDR2 YSLEER. The CDR3 totals 15 residues. The CDR3 sequence: CASSQDGRGADTQYF. CDR3 sequence (DNA): TGCGCCAGCAGCCAAGACGGCAGGGGGGCAGATACGCAGTATTTT.

This clone showed up just once. The CDR3 DNA follows: TGTGCCAGCTCACCAAGCAATGTTGAAGGCTACACCTTC. It translates to CASSPSNVEGYTF. The J gene is TRBJ1-2, the V gene TRBV18; D is ambiguous. V was cut by 2 bases and J by 8 bases, with 12 bases left in between. The CDR3 runs 13 residues. CDR1 and CDR2 from the germline V gene are KGHSH and LQKENI. The variable domain in full, with the rest retrieved from reference TRBV18 and TRBJ1-2, is NAGVMQNPRHLVRRRGQEARLRCSPMKGHSHVYWYRQLPEEGLKFMVYLQKENIIDESGMPKERFSAEFPKEGPSILRIQQVVRGDSAAYFCASSPSNVEGYTFGSGTRLTVV.

In regard to this clone: Other DNA sequences within the sample encode an identical CDR3. The chain carries TRBV19 and TRBJ2-1; D is perhaps TRBD2 (6 bases). Germline V CDR1 and CDR2: LNHDA, SQIVND (reference sequence). V dropped 5 bases and J dropped 4 bases, with 9 bases sitting between them. The CDR3 has 13 amino acids. CDR3 DNA: TGTGCCAGTAGTCCCCGGGGGTACAATGAGCAGTTCTTC. It specifies CASSPRGYNEQFF.

The genes are TRBV9 and TRBJ1-4; D gene uncertain. The V gene lost 0 bases and the J gene lost 7 bases, with 13 bases spanning the gap. CDR1 is SGDLS, CDR2 YYNGEE, per germline. The CDR3 contains 15 residues. In DNA form, the CDR3 reads TGTGCCAGCAGCGTAGGGGCGGGATGGTTTGAAAAACTGTTTTTT. It encodes CASSVGAGWFEKLFF.

The count of this clone is one. The J gene is TRBJ2-2, the V gene TRBV29-1, with 8 bases fitting TRBD1. The CDR3 runs to 21 residues. V dropped 0 bases and J dropped 6; count of bases not matched to a gene: 24. Germline V gives CDR1 SQVTM, CDR2 ANQGSEA. CDR3 bases: TGCAGCGTTGAAGATAACCGATTGGGATTCGATGGACAGGGAAAATCCGGGGAGCTGTTTTTT. This encodes CSVEDNRLGFDGQGKSGELFF.

This clone showed up just once. The chain employs TRBV6-1 and TRBJ2-7, with 7 bases fitting TRBD1. V shed 8 bases and J 0 bases; nucleotides not matched to a gene: 10. The germline V gene has CDR1 MNHNS and CDR2 SASEGT. CDR3 size: 15 residues. CDR3 region: CASRFNRGHSYEQYF. Written as DNA, the CDR3 is TGTGCCAGCCGATTCAACAGGGGACACTCCTACGAGCAGTACTTC.

This clone has only a few counts. The CDR3 DNA sequence: TGTGCCAGCAGCCCAACAGCACAGGGAGCCACTGAAGCTTTCTTT. Amino acids: CASSPTAQGATEAFF. The chain links TRBV11-3 to TRBJ1-1, with D maybe TRBD1 (6 bases). The CDR3 covers 15 residues. V lost 5 bases to trimming and J lost 4 bases, with 17 bases between them. Germline V gives CDR1 SGHNT, CDR2 YENEEA.

The chain combines TRBV9 with TRBJ2-7; 9 nucleotides match TRBD2. This CDR3 is built from 15 residues. Germline CDR1 SGDLS, CDR2 YYNGEE. J gave up 2 bases and V 0 bases, and 3 bases lay outside the gene matches. The CDR3 bases are TGTGCCAGCAGCGTAGATGCGGGAGGGCCCTACGAGCAGTACTTC. Amino acid sequence: CASSVDAGGPYEQYF.

This clone was seen only a few times. The chain employs TRBV7-9 and TRBJ2-4; 7 positions match TRBD2. The CDR3 sequence is 14 residues long. Germline CDR1 is SEHNR and CDR2 is FQNEAQ (reference sequence). V shed 5 bases, J shed 6 bases, and the junction held 7 bases outside the gene matches. As DNA, the CDR3 is TGTGCCAGCAGCCCAGGGACTAACTCAAACATTCAGTACTTC. As protein: CASSPGTNSNIQYF.

The chain couples TRBV11-3 to TRBJ1-6, with D possibly being TRBD1 (5 bases). The CDR3 is made up of 15 amino acids. V was trimmed by 2 bases and J by 9 bases, leaving 14 bases between them. From germline, CDR1 is SGHNT and CDR2 YENEEA. CDR3 in DNA: TGTGCCAGCAGCTTAACTGCAGGGATGGGTTCACCCCTCCACTTT. Translation gives CASSLTAGMGSPLHF.

This clone was counted between two and nine times. The chain couples TRBV2 to TRBJ1-2; no clear D. This CDR3 is 16 amino acids long. The germline V gene has CDR1 SNHLY and CDR2 FYNNEI. V lost 0 bases to trimming and J lost 4 bases, with 15 bases between them. This CDR3 is CASSEANKEGFYGYTF. CDR3 bases: TGTGCCAGCAGTGAAGCGAACAAGGAGGGTTTCTATGGCTACACCTTC.

The rearrangement joins TRBV5-1 to TRBJ1-3; 8 nucleotides match TRBD1. CDR3 length: 15 amino acids. V shed 4 bases and J 0 bases; nucleotides not matched to a gene: 3. Per the germline V gene, CDR1 is SGHRS and CDR2 is YFSETQ. DNA for the CDR3: TGCGCCAGCAGCCAAGGACAGGGCTCTGGAAACACCATATATTTT. It yields the protein CASSQGQGSGNTIYF. The full variable domain, its missing parts supplied by reference TRBV5-1 and TRBJ1-3, is KAGVTQTPRYLIKTRGQQVTLSCSPISGHRSVSWYQQTPGQGLQFLFEYFSETQRNKGNFPGRFSGRQFSNSRSEMNVSTLELGDSALYLCASSQGQGSGNTIYFGEGSWLTVV.

This clone was detected only once. Other DNA variants within this sample encode the same CDR3. DNA for the CDR3: TGTGCCAGCAGTCGACAGGGGGTTGGTGAAAAACTGTTTTTT. Its translation is CASSRQGVGEKLFF. The chain carries TRBV7-8 and TRBJ1-4; TRBD1 agrees at 9 bases. CDR1 is SGHVS and CDR2 is FQNEAQ in the germline V gene. The junction had 6 bases not matched to a gene; V was cut back by 6 bases and J by 7 bases. The CDR3 runs to 14 residues.

The table lists this clone with a few counts. This sequence joins TRBV27 and TRBJ1-3; D remains ambiguous. CDR1 and CDR2 from the germline V gene are MNHEY and SMNVEV (reference sequence). Trimming took off 3 bases at V and 0 bases at J, with 9 bases between the two ends. The length of the CDR3 is 15 residues. The CDR3 DNA follows: TGTGCCAGCAGTTTTCTTGGCGGCTCTGGAAACACCATATATTTT. Its protein is CASSFLGGSGNTIYF.

The V gene is TRBV19, the J gene TRBJ2-7, with 9 bases matching TRBD1. CDR3 length: 14 residues. Losses at the gene ends were 5 bases for V and 3 bases for J; bases not matched to a gene: 5. From germline, CDR1 is LNHDA and CDR2 SQIVND (reference sequence). The CDR3 sequence: CASSRDRDGYEQYF. The CDR3 DNA reads TGTGCCAGTAGTCGGGACAGGGATGGCTACGAGCAGTACTTC.

As regards this clone: The sample holds other DNA sequences that translate to the same CDR3. V and J are TRBV7-3 and TRBJ2-5, with 7 nucleotides matching TRBD2. This CDR3 spans 14 amino acids. V was clipped by 6 bases and J by 2 bases; unmatched bases: 6. Germline V gene data show CDR1 as SGHTA and CDR2 as FQGTGA. This CDR3 reads CASSPTGLQETQYF. CDR3 sequence (DNA): TGTGCCAGCAGTCCGACGGGACTACAAGAGACCCAGTACTTC.

The chain uses TRBV7-8 and TRBJ1-6; the D is unclear. The CDR3 runs to 16 residues. With 5 bases removed from V and 1 base from J, the gap between germline ends came to 12 bases. CDR1 is SGHVS, CDR2 FQNEAQ, per germline. The CDR3 protein is CASSDTRESYNSPLHF. The CDR3 coding sequence is TGTGCCAGCAGCGACACTAGGGAATCCTATAATTCACCCCTCCACTTT.

The chain is built from TRBV5-1 and TRBJ1-2; D may be TRBD1 (5 bases). Germline V gene data show CDR1 as SGHRS and CDR2 as YFSETQ. The CDR3 sequence is 18 residues long. V was cut by 0 bases and J by 2 bases, with 20 bases left in between. CDR3 residues: CASSLGLGGEGRNYGYTF. The CDR3 DNA reads TGCGCCAGCAGCTTGGGACTGGGAGGCGAGGGACGGAACTATGGCTACACCTTC.

The chain has TRBV2 and TRBJ1-2, with D possibly being TRBD1 (6 bases). Deletions cut 6 bases from V and 0 bases from J, with 14 bases between. This CDR3 region has 15 residues. Germline lookup yields CDR1 SNHLY and CDR2 FYNNEI. The CDR3 nucleotides read TGTGCCAGCAGGGGGACATGGACCACTAACTATGGCTACACCTTC. It specifies CASRGTWTTNYGYTF. Supplemented by reference TRBV2 and TRBJ1-2, the full variable domain reads EPEVTQTPSHQVTQMGQEVILRCVPISNHLYFYWYRQILGQKVEFLVSFYNNEISEKSEIFDDQFSVERPDGSNFTLKIRSTKLEDSAMYFCASRGTWTTNYGYTFGSGTRLTVV.

The sample holds one count of this clone. The V call is TRBV29-1, the J call TRBJ2-1; TRBD1 matches at 8 bases. From germline, CDR1 is SQVTM and CDR2 ANQGSEA. The trim removed 2 bases at V and 8 bases at J, leaving 11 bases unmatched. The CDR3 runs to 15 residues. The CDR3 region has the DNA TGCAGCGTTGAAACGGGGCAGGGGGCGCGCGATGAGCAGTTCTTC. Translating it yields CSVETGQGARDEQFF.

The chain uses TRBV7-9 and TRBJ2-1, with D possibly being TRBD1 (5 bases). This CDR3 has 13 residues. Trimming left V 5 bases short and J 0 bases short, with 5 bases between. Germline CDR1 is SEHNR and CDR2 is FQNEAQ (reference sequence). Here the CDR3 reads CASSQGSYNEQFF. CDR3 nucleotides: TGTGCCAGCAGCCAGGGCTCCTACAATGAGCAGTTCTTC.

The chain employs TRBV5-4 and TRBJ1-4; unclear D gene. The CDR3 totals 15 residues. The ends were cut back, 0 bases at V and 5 bases at J, with 11 bases in the middle. Germline CDR1 reads SGHNT; CDR2 reads YYREEE (reference sequence). The CDR3 nucleotides read TGTGCCAGCAGCTTGGATGTGGGCCGGAATGAAAAACTGTTTTTT. This gives the protein CASSLDVGRNEKLFF.

V usage is TRBV6-5 and J usage is TRBJ2-5; TRBD1 matches at 7 bases. The J call may be faulty, since TRBJ2-7 better matches the DNA end. Germline V gene sequence: CDR1 MNHEY, CDR2 SVGAGI. The CDR3 totals 15 residues. The CDR3 DNA reads as TGTGCCAGCAGTTACTCCCGACAGGGCCACTACGAGCAGTACTTC. This translates into CASSYSRQGHYEQYF.

The chain joins TRBV2 to TRBJ1-1; weak D call: TRBD1 (5 bases). V was trimmed by 6 bases and J by 1 base, leaving 12 bases between them. This CDR3 region has 14 residues. Germline lookup yields CDR1 SNHLY and CDR2 FYNNEI. This CDR3 reads CASRKDGGNTEAFF. DNA for the CDR3: TGTGCCAGCAGGAAGGACGGGGGGAACACTGAAGCTTTCTTT.

The chain recombines TRBV29-1 with TRBJ2-3; possible D gene TRBD1, 6 bases. Germline V gene data show CDR1 as SQVTM and CDR2 as ANQGSEA. V lost 3 bases, J lost 1 base, and 11 bases lay in between. There are 14 residues in the CDR3. The DNA of the CDR3 is TGCAGCGTTGAGCGACAGGCTGGCACAGATACGCAGTATTTT. This encodes CSVERQAGTDTQYF.